This T cell receptor (beta chain) is drawn from a study of post-analysis software for immune sequencing data. The CDR3 consists of 11 residues. From germline, CDR1 is SQVTM and CDR2 ANQGSEA. TCR beta libraries were prepared from cDNA with unique molecular identifiers. In TCRdb, the PCR reads were re-called with MiXCR into one record per CDR3 protein. This table holds about 570,000 distinct CDR3 sequences, around 34% found once. The study, taken as a whole, reports: Five or six TRBV segments, TRBV5-6, TRBV5-1 and TRBV20-1 among them, were found more frequent in patients than controls.

In the case of this clonotype: Its antigen is still unknown.

This receptor was identified in a girl aged 2-17 years with multiple sclerosis. The sample taken for sequencing was blood. The rearrangement joins TRBV29-1 to TRBJ1-1; tentative D call: TRBD1 (5 bases). The CDR3 DNA reads TGCACCATGGGGGGGACCACTGAAGCTTTCTTT. This translates into CTMGGTTEAFF.